This is a list of T cell receptor beta chains from one sample in a study of cytomegalovirus exposure and HLA in healthy donors. Generated by immunoSEQ multiplex PCR, the TCRdb table keeps only in-frame clones and is missing some. The sample yields about 190,000 clones, approximately 80% seen once. Sequenced input: PBMCs. The origin of the receptors is a young woman in good health and CMV-seronegative. CDR3s include the opening cysteine and the closing phenylalanine or tryptophan. The D gene is left open where the match is weak. Where a row states a size, it is once, few, many or the class of an expanded clone; other rows omit it.

d_gene,v_gene,abundance,j_gene,CDR3aa,CDR3nt
.,TRBV5-5,.,TRBJ2-7,CASSLLLQGIHEQYF,TGTGCCAGCAGCTTGCTTCTTCAGGGAATCCACGAGCAGTACTTC
TRBD1,TRBV5-1,.,TRBJ2-7,CASSYQGDYEQYF,TGCGCCAGCAGCTACCAGGGGGACTACGAGCAGTACTTC
TRBD1,TRBV4-1,.,TRBJ1-6,CASSRTGTGGLSPLHF,TGCGCCAGCAGCCGAACCGGGACAGGGGGTTTGTCACCCCTCCACTTT
TRBD1,TRBV5-5,.,TRBJ2-7,CASSIGTERVYEQYF,TGTGCCAGCAGCATAGGGACAGAGAGGGTCTACGAGCAGTACTTC
TRBD1,TRBV12-5,.,TRBJ2-1,CASGLETGNEQFF,TGTGCTAGTGGTTTAGAGACAGGGAATGAGCAGTTCTTC
.,TRBV28,.,TRBJ1-2,CASSYYIGAGYTF,TGTGCCAGCAGTTATTACATAGGAGCTGGCTACACCTTC
.,TRBV18,.,TRBJ1-1,CASSPWTAEAFF,TGTGCCAGCTCACCCTGGACAGCCGAAGCTTTCTTT
TRBD1,TRBV28,.,TRBJ1-6,CASSSGQVDSPLHF,TGTGCCAGCAGTTCGGGACAGGTGGATTCACCCCTCCACTTT
.,TRBV6-5,.,TRBJ2-4,CASSYNPVAKNIQYF,TGTGCCAGCAGTTACAATCCGGTAGCCAAAAACATTCAGTACTTC
.,TRBV4-1,.,TRBJ1-4,CASSQDNIRGSNEKLFF,TGCGCCAGCAGCCAAGATAATATCAGGGGATCTAATGAAAAACTGTTTTTT
.,TRBV5-6,.,TRBJ1-2,CASRFVRGGYTF,TGTGCCAGCAGGTTCGTGCGCGGTGGCTACACCTTC
.,TRBV11-2,few,TRBJ2-1,CASSLGAEQFF,TGTGCCAGCAGCTTAGGGGCTGAGCAGTTCTTC
TRBD2,TRBV9,.,TRBJ2-2,CASSSTSGTGELFF,TGTGCCAGCAGCTCCACTAGCGGGACCGGGGAGCTGTTTTTT
TRBD1,TRBV5-6,.,TRBJ2-7,CASSRTGGGAYEQYF,TGTGCCAGCAGCAGGACAGGGGGGGGTGCCTACGAGCAGTACTTC
TRBD1,TRBV5-4,.,TRBJ1-6,CASSLLSTGANSPLHF,TGTGCCAGCAGCTTGTTATCGACAGGGGCTAATTCACCCCTCCACTTT
.,TRBV21-1,.,TRBJ2-7,CASSPQEHSYEQYF,TGTGCCAGCAGCCCACAGGAGCACTCCTACGAGCAGTACTTC
.,TRBV28,.,TRBJ2-7,CASSLSHEQYF,TGTGCCAGCAGTTTAAGCCACGAGCAGTACTTC
TRBD2,TRBV27,.,TRBJ2-2,CASSLTGTRASTGELFF,TGTGCCAGCAGTTTAACCGGGACTAGAGCTAGCACCGGGGAGCTGTTTTTT
TRBD2,TRBV11-2,.,TRBJ2-7,CASSLGGDYHPEGEQYF,TGTGCCAGCAGCTTAGGAGGGGACTACCACCCGGAGGGCGAGCAGTACTTC
.,TRBV11-3,.,TRBJ2-7,CASSLNRDSEQYF,TGTGCCAGCAGCTTAAACAGGGATAGCGAGCAGTACTTC
.,TRBV19,.,TRBJ2-2,CASRSTGQTYTGELFF,TGTGCCAGTAGAAGTACCGGACAGACCTACACCGGGGAGCTGTTTTTT
.,TRBV28,.,TRBJ2-7,CASISRGAPYEQYF,TGTGCCAGCATCAGTCGGGGGGCCCCATACGAGCAGTACTTC
TRBD1,TRBV6-6,few,TRBJ2-7,CASASDRVEQYF,TGTGCCAGTGCGTCCGACAGGGTCGAGCAGTACTTC
TRBD1,TRBV10-2,.,TRBJ2-7,CASSEDLWTGTGTEQYF,TGCGCCAGCAGTGAGGATTTGTGGACCGGGACAGGGACCGAGCAGTACTTC
TRBD2,TRBV30,.,TRBJ2-5,CAWSVWAGGETQYF,TGTGCCTGGAGTGTATGGGCGGGAGGAGAGACCCAGTACTTC
TRBD2,TRBV9,once,TRBJ2-3,CASSVGSGGDTQYF,TGTGCCAGCAGCGTAGGTAGCGGGGGTGATACGCAGTATTTT
TRBD1,TRBV5-6,.,TRBJ2-1,CASSQGQVGHEQFF,TGTGCCAGCAGTCAGGGACAGGTCGGGCATGAGCAGTTCTTC
.,TRBV5-1,once,TRBJ2-2,CASSLAYSTGELFF,TGCGCCAGCAGCCTGGCGTACAGCACCGGGGAGCTGTTTTTT
TRBD1,TRBV6-5,.,TRBJ1-6,CASSEPTGASPLHF,TGTGCCAGCAGTGAACCCACAGGGGCCTCACCCCTCCACTTT
.,TRBV7-9,.,TRBJ1-3,CASSFSSPPGDTIYF,TGTGCCAGCAGCTTTTCTAGTCCACCGGGGGACACCATATATTTT
TRBD1,TRBV2,few,TRBJ1-2,CASGGSDRANYGYTF,TGTGCCAGTGGCGGATCCGACAGGGCCAACTATGGCTACACCTTC
TRBD2,TRBV29-1,.,TRBJ2-2,CSVAGLAGLFNTGELFF,TGCAGCGTCGCGGGGCTAGCGGGGCTCTTTAATACCGGGGAGCTGTTTTTT
TRBD2,TRBV28,.,TRBJ2-2,CASSLPSGRGELFF,TGTGCCAGCAGTTTACCTAGCGGGAGGGGGGAGCTGTTTTTT
TRBD1,TRBV5-4,few,TRBJ2-7,CASSLSSGTASSYEQYF,TGTGCCAGCAGCTTGTCATCGGGGACAGCCAGCTCCTACGAGCAGTACTTC